The clone carrying this TCR beta chain was found many times. Relative to the germline gene, one junction end is altered; a read error may explain this. TCRdb used MiXCR to reprocess the RT-PCR reads, holding one entry per CDR3 protein. The table lists more than 550,000 distinct CDR3 sequences, over 12% of them singletons. This CDR3 has 14 amino acids. Germline V gives CDR1 DFQATT, CDR2 SNEGSKA (reference sequence). The chain combines TRBV20-1 with TRBJ2-5; TRBD2 agrees at 10 bases. The source of this sequence is a female donor in good health, serving as a healthy control. The specimen was memory CD4+ T cells from blood. The CDR3 bases are TGCAGTGCCAGAGTAGCGGGGGGCGTCCCGTCCCAGTACTTC. Residues: CSARVAGGVPSQYF.